Shown below are 10 T cell receptor beta chains from a single sample sequenced in a study of blood T cell repertoires in COVID-19. This table comes from immunoSEQ multiplex PCR, and its TCRdb copy is limited to in-frame clones, with some not included. Here the sample spans roughly 100,000 clones, 85% being singletons. The sequencing input was peripheral blood. The origin of the receptors is a woman in her seventies with active or convalescent COVID-19.

V gene TRBV5-5 combines with J gene TRBJ1-1; 7 nucleotides align to TRBD1. This CDR3 is built from 15 residues. V shed 4 bases, J shed 2 bases, and the junction held 8 bases outside the gene matches. Germline-derived CDR1 and CDR2 are SGHKS and YYEKEE (reference sequence). The CDR3 nucleotides read TGTGCCAGCAGCACCTCAGACAGGGTAAACACTGAAGCTTTCTTT. Protein: CASSTSDRVNTEAFF.

On this clone itself: The sample has other DNA sequences that encode this CDR3 too. The genes are TRBV30 and TRBJ1-2; weak D call: TRBD1 (5 bases). The CDR3 runs to 11 residues. Germline V gene data show CDR1 as GTSNPN and CDR2 as SVGIG (reference sequence). CDR3 nucleotide sequence: TGTGCACGGGGGGGTCACTATGGCTACACCTTC. This codes for CARGGHYGYTF.

This chain joins TRBV6-6 and TRBJ1-1; 7 bases are a match to TRBD1. The germline gives CDR1 MNHNY, CDR2 SVGAGI (reference sequence). Germline trimming cut 8 bases from V and 1 base from J; bases unmatched to any gene: 7. The CDR3 contains 14 residues. For the CDR3, the DNA is TGTGCCAGCTCTAAGAGGGGGCGGAACACTGAAGCTTTCTTT. As protein: CASSKRGRNTEAFF.

The V and J genes are TRBV18 and TRBJ2-7, with 7 bases identical to TRBD1. CDR1 KGHSH and CDR2 LQKENI come from the germline V gene. With V trimmed by 4 bases and J by 7 bases, 7 bases remained unmatched. The CDR3 extends over 13 amino acids. The CDR3 DNA reads as TGTGCCAGCTCACAGGGACAGTCTTTGGAGCAGTACTTC. Its protein is CASSQGQSLEQYF.

This clone occurred a few times. DNA of the CDR3: TGTGCCAGCAGCCAAACAGGGGGTTCACCCCTCCACTTT. Encoded protein: CASSQTGGSPLHF. The rearrangement uses TRBV14 and TRBJ1-6; 8 bases map to TRBD1. CDR1 SGHDN and CDR2 FVKESK come from the germline V gene. The CDR3 is 13 residues long. J was trimmed by 9 bases and V by 2 bases; bases with no gene match: 0.

The V gene is TRBV29-1, the J gene TRBJ2-3; TRBD2 aligns across 8 bases. CDR3 size: 14 residues. The junction had 8 bases not matched to a gene; V was cut back by 8 bases and J by 1 base. Germline assignment: CDR1 SQVTM and CDR2 ANQGSEA. CDR3 DNA sequence: TGCAGCCTCGGTGGAGCGGGGGGCACAGATACGCAGTATTTT. Encoded protein: CSLGGAGGTDTQYF.

This sequence joins TRBV27 and TRBJ2-7; 12 bases align to TRBD1. CDR1 is MNHEY, CDR2 SMNVEV, per germline (reference sequence). The CDR3 length is 16 residues. J was trimmed by 6 bases and V by 10 bases; bases with no gene match: 16. CDR3 loop: CATERTRDRGPGEQYF. In nucleotides, the CDR3 is TGTGCCACCGAACGAACCCGGGACAGGGGGCCCGGCGAGCAGTACTTC.

This chain uses TRBV6-5 with TRBJ2-7; the D gene is possibly TRBD1 (6 bases). The V end was cut by 5 bases, the J end by 7 bases, with 12 bases between. CDR1 is MNHEY, CDR2 SVGAGI, per germline. This CDR3 spans 12 amino acids. CDR3 in DNA: TGTGCCAGCAGTCGGGACATCCGGGAGCAGTACTTC. Its translation: CASSRDIREQYF.

The chain combines TRBV7-2 with TRBJ1-6; TRBD1 matches at 7 bases. Germline values: CDR1 SGHTA, CDR2 FQGNSA. The CDR3 totals 16 residues. Trimming removed 4 bases from V and 7 bases from J; junction bases left unmatched: 10. In DNA form, the CDR3 reads TGTGCCAGCAGCTCTGCCCGGGACAGTGGGAATTCACCCCTCCACTTT. Protein sequence: CASSSARDSGNSPLHF. The full variable domain, with the rest looked up from reference TRBV7-2 and TRBJ1-6, is GAGVSQSPSNKVTEKGKDVELRCDPISGHTALYWYRQSLGQGLEFLIYFQGNSAPDKSGLPSDRFSAERTGGSVSTLTIQRTQQEDSAVYLCASSSARDSGNSPLHFGNGTRLTVT.

The CDR3 region has the DNA TGTGCCAGCAGCTGGGGGACTAGCGGTGAGCAGTTCTTC. Translated: CASSWGTSGEQFF. The chain uses TRBV5-6 and TRBJ2-1; the match to TRBD2 covers 11 bases. Germline V gives CDR1 SGHDT, CDR2 YYEEEE. J lost 9 bases, V lost 3 bases, and 2 bases had no gene match. CDR3 length: 13 residues.